This is a list of T cell receptor beta chains from one sample in a study of blood T cells in healthy people across ages. TCRdb re-called the 5' RACE reads with MiXCR, one entry per CDR3 protein. The sample shows 650,000 to 1,000,000 distinct CDR3 sequences, roughly 34% of them seen only once. Material: blood. The receptors here all came from a man between 18 and 35 years old in good health. Both conserved end residues are part of each CDR3. A D gene is named only where the DNA matches it firmly. Only part of the rows carry a size: once, few, many, or a class if the clone is expanded.

V gene	D gene	J gene	clone size	CDR3 protein	CDR3 DNA
TRBV7-2	NA	TRBJ1-4	many	CASSVKASYNEKLFF	TGTGCCAGCAGCGTAAAAGCCAGTTATAATGAAAAACTGTTTTTT
TRBV7-2	TRBD2	TRBJ2-1	few	CASSPGSGTYNEQFF	TGTGCCAGCAGCCCGGGTAGCGGGACCTACAATGAGCAGTTCTTC
TRBV7-2	TRBD2	TRBJ2-3	NA	CASSLGTSGGAGPDTQYF	TGTGCCAGCAGCCTTGGGACTAGCGGGGGGGCTGGACCAGATACGCAGTATTTT
TRBV10-3	NA	TRBJ2-7	few	CAIGRQYEQYF	TGTGCCATCGGAAGACAGTACGAGCAGTACTTC
TRBV7-3	NA	TRBJ2-2	NA	CASSPSSLTGELFF	TGTGCCAGCAGCCCATCAAGTCTTACCGGGGAGCTGTTTTTT
TRBV7-2	NA	TRBJ2-7	NA	CAGSLAPRGEQYF	TGTGCCGGCAGCTTAGCTCCTCGGGGCGAGCAGTACTTC
TRBV5-1	TRBD1	TRBJ2-7	once	CASSSGQGAAEQYF	TGCGCCAGCAGCTCTGGACAGGGGGCAGCCGAGCAGTACTTC
TRBV6-2/TRBV6-3	NA	TRBJ2-3	many	CASSSFPDTQYF	TGTGCCAGCAGTTCTTTCCCGGATACGCAGTATTTT
TRBV7-8	NA	TRBJ1-1	NA	CASSFTGVNSNTEAFF	TGTGCCAGCAGCTTTACGGGGGTGAACTCGAACACTGAAGCTTTCTTT
TRBV10-3	NA	TRBJ2-7	NA	CAISLASGNEQYF	TGTGCCATCAGTCTAGCCTCCGGAAATGAGCAGTACTTC
TRBV20-1	NA	TRBJ1-1	NA	CSARVSANTEAFF	TGCAGTGCTAGAGTTTCGGCGAACACTGAAGCTTTCTTT
TRBV10-3	NA	TRBJ1-5	once	CATCRGSNQPQHF	TGTGCCACCTGTCGGGGTAGCAATCAGCCCCAGCATTTT
TRBV12-3/TRBV12-4	NA	TRBJ1-1	few	CASSPGLEAFF	TGTGCCAGCAGTCCTGGACTTGAAGCTTTCTTT
TRBV15	NA	TRBJ1-1	few	CATSPQGDTEAFF	TGTGCCACCAGCCCACAGGGAGACACTGAAGCTTTCTTT
TRBV10-3	NA	TRBJ2-2	NA	CAISPTRTAFRDRELFF	TGTGCCATCAGTCCTACCAGGACAGCTTTTAGAGACCGGGAGCTGTTTTTT
TRBV12-3/TRBV12-4	TRBD2	TRBJ2-7	NA	CASKKRETSYEQYF	TGTGCCAGCAAGAAGCGGGAGACCTCCTACGAGCAGTACTTC
TRBV10-3	TRBD2	TRBJ2-3	few	CAISEPLAGGAVGTDTQYF	TGTGCCATCAGTGAGCCACTAGCGGGGGGGGCCGTAGGCACAGATACGCAGTATTTT
TRBV11-2	TRBD2	TRBJ2-3	NA	CASSSLRLAGGVDTQYF	TGTGCCAGCAGCTCTCTCCGACTAGCGGGGGGCGTAGATACGCAGTATTTT
TRBV5-1	TRBD1	TRBJ1-1	NA	CASSPRRGRMNTEAFF	TGCGCCAGCAGCCCCAGGAGGGGGCGGATGAACACTGAAGCTTTCTTT
TRBV5-1	NA	TRBJ1-5	many	CASSPGVGQPQHF	TGCGCCAGCAGCCCGGGGGTGGGTCAGCCCCAGCATTTT
TRBV10-3	TRBD1	TRBJ2-6	NA	CAISGADRGRGGANVLTF	TGTGCCATCAGTGGGGCAGACAGGGGACGCGGCGGGGCCAACGTCCTGACTTTC
TRBV9	NA	TRBJ1-2	many	CASSVGGQLGPGYGYTF	TGTGCCAGCAGCGTAGGTGGACAGCTTGGACCGGGCTATGGCTACACCTTC
TRBV12-3/TRBV12-4	NA	TRBJ1-2	few	CASSPDWVGYTF	TGTGCCAGCAGTCCAGATTGGGTGGGCTACACCTTC
TRBV10-3	NA	TRBJ1-1	NA	CASADRGDTEAFF	TGTGCCTCGGCGGACAGAGGGGACACTGAAGCTTTCTTT
TRBV29-1	TRBD2	TRBJ2-3	NA	CSVAGWGTWTSGRFMADTQYF	TGCAGCGTTGCCGGCTGGGGGACCTGGACTAGCGGGAGGTTTATGGCAGATACGCAGTATTTT
TRBV20-1	NA	TRBJ2-7	NA	CSARGLQYNEQYF	TGCAGTGCTAGAGGGCTACAATACAATGAGCAGTACTTC
TRBV3-1	NA	TRBJ2-3	NA	CASSRSWAMDADTQYF	TGTGCCAGCAGTCGTTCGTGGGCGATGGACGCAGATACGCAGTATTTT
TRBV7-2	TRBD1	TRBJ2-3	few	CASSLDRAGTQYF	TGTGCCAGCAGCCTCGACAGGGCAGGTACGCAGTATTTT
TRBV11-2	NA	TRBJ2-7	NA	CASSPDTSSSYEQYF	TGTGCCAGCAGCCCGGACACCTCGAGCTCCTACGAGCAGTACTTC
TRBV4-2	NA	TRBJ2-3	NA	CASSQGYGETDTQYF	TGTGCCAGCAGCCAAGGATACGGCGAGACAGATACGCAGTATTTT
TRBV9	TRBD1	TRBJ1-6	NA	CASSEGQGATSPPHF	TGTGCCAGCAGCGAGGGACAGGGGGCAACTTCACCCCCCCACTTT
TRBV20-1	TRBD1	TRBJ2-7	many	CSARASEDRGYEQYF	TGCAGTGCTAGAGCCTCCGAGGACAGGGGCTACGAGCAGTACTTC
TRBV6-6	TRBD1	TRBJ2-5	few	CASSSPGQGATQYF	TGTGCCAGCAGTTCCCCGGGACAGGGGGCGACCCAGTACTTC
TRBV7-2	NA	TRBJ2-3	NA	CASSLSPGQSTDTQYF	TGTGCCAGCAGCCTTTCCCCCGGACAAAGCACAGATACGCAGTATTTT
TRBV6-6	TRBD1	TRBJ2-3	NA	CASRFRDSKFGTDTQYF	TGTGCCAGCAGATTCCGGGACAGTAAATTCGGCACAGATACGCAGTATTTT
TRBV10-3	NA	TRBJ2-7	NA	CAISETPGMTYEQYF	TGTGCCATCAGTGAGACCCCAGGGATGACCTACGAGCAGTACTTC
TRBV6-1	NA	TRBJ1-1	NA	CASSEGPVNTEAFF	TGTGCCAGCAGTGAAGGACCCGTGAACACTGAAGCTTTCTTT
TRBV5-1	NA	TRBJ2-1	once	CASTLDPAYNEQFF	TGCGCCAGCACCCTAGACCCAGCCTACAATGAGCAGTTCTTC
TRBV7-2	TRBD2	TRBJ2-3	NA	CASSLALRGGVTDTQYF	TGTGCCAGCAGCTTAGCGCTTCGGGGGGGGGTCACAGATACGCAGTATTTT
TRBV20-1	NA	TRBJ1-5	NA	CSARDRGTGQPQHF	TGCAGTGCTAGAGATCGAGGGACGGGCCAGCCCCAGCATTTT
TRBV6-5	NA	TRBJ1-1	few	CASSKTTAPGTEAFF	TGTGCCAGCAGTAAAACCACAGCTCCTGGCACTGAAGCTTTCTTT
TRBV29-1	NA	TRBJ1-1	NA	CSVAQGRNTEAFF	TGCAGCGTGGCACAGGGCCGTAACACTGAAGCTTTCTTT
TRBV20-1	NA	TRBJ2-7	NA	CSATEGPYEQYF	TGCAGTGCGACGGAGGGGCCCTACGAGCAGTACTTC
TRBV20-1	NA	TRBJ1-2	few	CSAALGGYGYTF	TGCAGTGCCGCCCTGGGGGGCTATGGCTACACCTTC
TRBV2	TRBD1	TRBJ1-5	few	CASSGQGANQPQHF	TGTGCCAGCAGTGGACAGGGGGCGAATCAGCCCCAGCATTTT
TRBV12-3/TRBV12-4	TRBD1	TRBJ1-5	NA	CASSPGGGYISNQPQHF	TGTGCCAGCAGCCCGGGAGGGGGCTACATTAGCAATCAGCCCCAGCATTTT
TRBV30	NA	TRBJ1-3	NA	CAWSRTNSGNTIYF	TGTGCCTGGAGTCGAACCAACTCTGGAAACACCATATATTTT
TRBV7-2	NA	TRBJ1-5	few	CASSPRPLAEQPQHF	TGTGCCAGCAGCCCCCGGCCCTTGGCAGAGCAGCCCCAGCATTTT
TRBV4-1	NA	TRBJ1-5	NA	CASSQDRVGAHQPQHF	TGCGCCAGCAGCCAAGATAGGGTGGGGGCACATCAGCCCCAGCATTTT
TRBV10-3	TRBD1	TRBJ2-7	NA	CAIGGTGYEQYF	TGTGCCATCGGCGGGACAGGGTACGAGCAGTACTTC
TRBV12-3/TRBV12-4	TRBD1	TRBJ1-2	NA	CASSLDGTGNYYGYTF	TGTGCCAGCAGTTTAGACGGGACAGGGAATTACTATGGCTACACCTTC
TRBV5-8	TRBD1	TRBJ1-5	few	CASSSHGRGSYSNQPQHF	TGTGCCAGCAGCTCCCACGGCAGGGGGTCGTATAGCAATCAGCCCCAGCATTTT
TRBV6-1	NA	TRBJ2-1	NA	CASSEGQVRETQFF	TGTGCCAGCAGTGAAGGGCAGGTCAGAGAGACCCAGTTCTTC